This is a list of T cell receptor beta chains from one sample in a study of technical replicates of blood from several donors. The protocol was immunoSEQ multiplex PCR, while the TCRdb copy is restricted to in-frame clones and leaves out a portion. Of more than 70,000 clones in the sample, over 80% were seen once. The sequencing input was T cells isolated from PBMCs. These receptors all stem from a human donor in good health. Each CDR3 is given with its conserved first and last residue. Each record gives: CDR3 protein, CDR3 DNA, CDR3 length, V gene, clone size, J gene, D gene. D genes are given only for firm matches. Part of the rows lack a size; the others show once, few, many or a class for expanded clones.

cdr3_aa: CASSKGDEQFF; cdr3_nt: TGTGCCAGCAGCAAAGGGGATGAGCAGTTCTTC; cdr3_length: 11; v_call: TRBV5-5; clone_size: .; j_call: TRBJ2-1; d_call: .
cdr3_aa: CASSAILAGANNEQFF; cdr3_nt: TGCGCCAGCAGCGCCATTCTAGCGGGAGCCAACAATGAGCAGTTCTTC; cdr3_length: 16; v_call: TRBV5-1; clone_size: .; j_call: TRBJ2-1; d_call: TRBD2
cdr3_aa: CASSVEVSGEQFF; cdr3_nt: TGTGCCAGCAGTGTAGAGGTCTCGGGGGAGCAGTTCTTC; cdr3_length: 13; v_call: TRBV6-4; clone_size: .; j_call: TRBJ2-1; d_call: .
cdr3_aa: CASRDRDGEKLFF; cdr3_nt: TGTGCCAGCAGAGACAGGGACGGTGAAAAACTGTTTTTT; cdr3_length: 13; v_call: TRBV19; clone_size: .; j_call: TRBJ1-4; d_call: TRBD1
cdr3_aa: CASSSNVGTPYEQYF; cdr3_nt: TGTGCCAGCAGTTCTAACGTCGGGACACCTTACGAGCAGTACTTC; cdr3_length: 15; v_call: TRBV27; clone_size: .; j_call: TRBJ2-7; d_call: .
cdr3_aa: CASSILAGGRTDTQYF; cdr3_nt: TGTGCCAGCAGCATTCTAGCGGGGGGCCGCACAGATACGCAGTATTTT; cdr3_length: 16; v_call: TRBV5-5; clone_size: .; j_call: TRBJ2-3; d_call: TRBD2
cdr3_aa: CASSVSGLANYGYTF; cdr3_nt: TGTGCCAGTAGTGTTTCCGGGTTAGCTAACTATGGCTACACCTTC; cdr3_length: 15; v_call: TRBV19; clone_size: .; j_call: TRBJ1-2; d_call: .
cdr3_aa: CASSLAAEWANYGYTF; cdr3_nt: TGCGCCAGCAGCTTGGCCGCGGAGTGGGCTAACTATGGCTACACCTTC; cdr3_length: 16; v_call: TRBV5-1; clone_size: once; j_call: TRBJ1-2; d_call: .
cdr3_aa: CASSGVERGGATNEKLFF; cdr3_nt: TGTGCCAGCAGCGGAGTAGAAAGAGGAGGGGCAACTAATGAAAAACTGTTTTTT; cdr3_length: 18; v_call: TRBV7-6; clone_size: .; j_call: TRBJ1-4; d_call: .
cdr3_aa: CASSDRTGGNTEAFF; cdr3_nt: TGCGCCAGCAGCGACCGGACAGGTGGGAACACTGAAGCTTTCTTT; cdr3_length: 15; v_call: TRBV5-1; clone_size: few; j_call: TRBJ1-1; d_call: TRBD1
cdr3_aa: CASSRTEYYGYTF; cdr3_nt: TGTGCCAGTAGCCGGACAGAATACTATGGCTACACCTTC; cdr3_length: 13; v_call: TRBV19; clone_size: once; j_call: TRBJ1-2; d_call: .
cdr3_aa: CASSEWPNTGELFF; cdr3_nt: TGTGCCAGCAGCGAATGGCCGAACACCGGGGAGCTGTTTTTT; cdr3_length: 14; v_call: TRBV9; clone_size: .; j_call: TRBJ2-2; d_call: .
cdr3_aa: CASSEFGRGGPNEKLFF; cdr3_nt: TGTGCCAGCAGTGAATTCGGGAGGGGCGGGCCTAATGAAAAACTGTTTTTT; cdr3_length: 17; v_call: TRBV6-1; clone_size: .; j_call: TRBJ1-4; d_call: .
cdr3_aa: CSVLTGANYGYTF; cdr3_nt: TGCAGCGTCCTGACAGGCGCTAACTATGGCTACACCTTC; cdr3_length: 13; v_call: TRBV29-1; clone_size: .; j_call: TRBJ1-2; d_call: .
cdr3_aa: CASSRLAVYNEQFF; cdr3_nt: TGTGCCAGTAGTCGACTAGCGGTCTACAATGAGCAGTTCTTC; cdr3_length: 14; v_call: TRBV19; clone_size: .; j_call: TRBJ2-1; d_call: TRBD2
cdr3_aa: CASGEDRDWSTEAFF; cdr3_nt: TGTGCCAGCGGAGAAGACAGGGATTGGAGCACTGAAGCTTTCTTT; cdr3_length: 15; v_call: TRBV28; clone_size: .; j_call: TRBJ1-1; d_call: TRBD1
cdr3_aa: CASSLLRTSGRAGTDTQYF; cdr3_nt: TGTGCCAGCAGCTTACTCCGGACTAGCGGGAGGGCCGGGACAGATACGCAGTATTTT; cdr3_length: 19; v_call: TRBV7-2; clone_size: .; j_call: TRBJ2-3; d_call: TRBD2
cdr3_aa: CASSAEGWAFTDTQYF; cdr3_nt: TGTGCCAGCAGCGCAGAGGGATGGGCCTTCACAGATACGCAGTATTTT; cdr3_length: 16; v_call: TRBV7-8; clone_size: once; j_call: TRBJ2-3; d_call: .
cdr3_aa: CASSLGGGDARAFF; cdr3_nt: TGCGCCAGCAGCTTGGGCGGAGGGGACGCTCGAGCTTTCTTT; cdr3_length: 14; v_call: TRBV5-1; clone_size: few; j_call: TRBJ1-1; d_call: .
cdr3_aa: CASSIAFHTNSYNEQFF; cdr3_nt: TGTGCCAGCAGCATCGCCTTTCACACCAACTCCTACAATGAGCAGTTCTTC; cdr3_length: 17; v_call: TRBV7-8; clone_size: .; j_call: TRBJ2-1; d_call: .
cdr3_aa: CASSFGQGPGNTIYF; cdr3_nt: TGCGCCAGCAGCTTTGGTCAGGGCCCTGGAAACACCATATATTTT; cdr3_length: 15; v_call: TRBV5-1; clone_size: .; j_call: TRBJ1-3; d_call: .
cdr3_aa: CASSAPAGRGDYEQYF; cdr3_nt: TGTGCCAGCAGCGCACCCGCCGGGCGGGGAGACTACGAGCAGTACTTC; cdr3_length: 16; v_call: TRBV7-9; clone_size: .; j_call: TRBJ2-7; d_call: .
cdr3_aa: CASSQDPGQGPKNIQYF; cdr3_nt: TGCGCCAGCAGCCAAGATCCGGGACAGGGCCCCAAAAACATTCAGTACTTC; cdr3_length: 17; v_call: TRBV4-1; clone_size: .; j_call: TRBJ2-4; d_call: TRBD1
cdr3_aa: CASSQRQGRPEAFF; cdr3_nt: TGCGCCAGCAGCCAAAGACAGGGTCGTCCTGAAGCTTTCTTT; cdr3_length: 14; v_call: TRBV4-1; clone_size: .; j_call: TRBJ1-1; d_call: TRBD1
cdr3_aa: CASQRDIYGYTF; cdr3_nt: TGTGCCAGCCAGCGGGACATCTATGGCTACACCTTC; cdr3_length: 12; v_call: TRBV9; clone_size: .; j_call: TRBJ1-2; d_call: .
cdr3_aa: CASSLRGNGQPQHF; cdr3_nt: TGTGCCAGCAGCCTAAGGGGAAACGGTCAGCCCCAGCATTTT; cdr3_length: 14; v_call: TRBV7-8; clone_size: .; j_call: TRBJ1-5; d_call: .
cdr3_aa: CSVVSLYYNEQFF; cdr3_nt: .; cdr3_length: 13; v_call: TRBV29-1; clone_size: .; j_call: TRBJ2-1; d_call: .
cdr3_aa: CASSPNEGLNIQYF; cdr3_nt: TGTGCCAGCTCACCGAATGAGGGTTTGAACATTCAGTACTTC; cdr3_length: 14; v_call: TRBV18; clone_size: .; j_call: TRBJ2-4; d_call: .
cdr3_aa: CSVWTARYEQYF; cdr3_nt: TGCAGCGTCTGGACAGCCCGCTACGAGCAGTACTTC; cdr3_length: 12; v_call: TRBV29-1; clone_size: .; j_call: TRBJ2-7; d_call: .
cdr3_aa: CSVPTSVGEAFF; cdr3_nt: TGCAGCGTCCCTACTTCGGTCGGGGAAGCTTTCTTT; cdr3_length: 12; v_call: TRBV29-1; clone_size: .; j_call: TRBJ1-1; d_call: .
cdr3_aa: CASSSSGRRSEQFF; cdr3_nt: TGTGCCAGCAGTTCTAGCGGGAGGCGGAGTGAGCAGTTCTTC; cdr3_length: 14; v_call: TRBV7-7; clone_size: once; j_call: TRBJ2-1; d_call: TRBD2
cdr3_aa: CASRGLEAPSTDTQYF; cdr3_nt: TGTGCCAGCAGGGGACTAGAGGCCCCTAGCACAGATACGCAGTATTTT; cdr3_length: 16; v_call: TRBV2; clone_size: .; j_call: TRBJ2-3; d_call: TRBD2
cdr3_aa: CAWTVNSYEQYF; cdr3_nt: TGTGCCTGGACAGTCAACTCCTACGAGCAGTACTTC; cdr3_length: 12; v_call: TRBV30; clone_size: .; j_call: TRBJ2-7; d_call: .
cdr3_aa: CSVPLGEALIYGYTF; cdr3_nt: TGCAGCGTCCCCCTAGGGGAGGCCTTAATCTATGGCTACACCTTC; cdr3_length: 15; v_call: TRBV29-1; clone_size: .; j_call: TRBJ1-2; d_call: .
cdr3_aa: CASSLGRGSSEAFF; cdr3_nt: TGCGCCAGCAGCTTGGGGCGGGGTTCCTCTGAAGCTTTCTTT; cdr3_length: 14; v_call: TRBV5-1; clone_size: .; j_call: TRBJ1-1; d_call: .
cdr3_aa: CASRGQTNYGYTF; cdr3_nt: TGTGCCAGCAGGGGGCAGACTAACTATGGCTACACCTTC; cdr3_length: 13; v_call: TRBV2; clone_size: .; j_call: TRBJ1-2; d_call: .
cdr3_aa: CASSLGREPFRFSYNEQFF; cdr3_nt: TGTGCCAGCAGCTTAGGGCGGGAGCCGTTTCGGTTTTCTTACAATGAGCAGTTCTTC; cdr3_length: 19; v_call: TRBV11-1; clone_size: once; j_call: TRBJ2-1; d_call: TRBD2
cdr3_aa: CASSRSSRYNEQFF; cdr3_nt: TGTGCCAGCAGTAGGTCGTCTAGATACAATGAGCAGTTCTTC; cdr3_length: 14; v_call: TRBV27; clone_size: .; j_call: TRBJ2-1; d_call: .
cdr3_aa: CASSILARTSMIDTQYF; cdr3_nt: TGTGCCAGTAGTATCTTGGCACGGACTAGCATGATAGATACGCAGTATTTT; cdr3_length: 17; v_call: TRBV19; clone_size: .; j_call: TRBJ2-3; d_call: TRBD2
cdr3_aa: CASSPRFGTSGGNTDTQYF; cdr3_nt: TGCGCCAGCAGCCCCCGATTCGGGACTAGCGGGGGAAACACAGATACGCAGTATTTT; cdr3_length: 19; v_call: TRBV5-1; clone_size: .; j_call: TRBJ2-3; d_call: TRBD2
cdr3_aa: CASSYATSGNTEAFF; cdr3_nt: TGTGCCAGCAGTTACGCAACTTCAGGGAACACTGAAGCTTTCTTT; cdr3_length: 15; v_call: TRBV6-5; clone_size: .; j_call: TRBJ1-1; d_call: .
cdr3_aa: CASSLRAGGSTDTQYF; cdr3_nt: TGCGCCAGCAGCCTAAGAGCGGGGGGGTCCACAGATACGCAGTATTTT; cdr3_length: 16; v_call: TRBV4-1; clone_size: .; j_call: TRBJ2-3; d_call: TRBD2
cdr3_aa: CASSRRLAELSNEQFF; cdr3_nt: TGTGCCAGCAGCCGACGACTAGCGGAGCTCTCCAATGAGCAGTTCTTC; cdr3_length: 16; v_call: TRBV11-2; clone_size: .; j_call: TRBJ2-1; d_call: TRBD2
cdr3_aa: CASSPQGLALGYNEQFF; cdr3_nt: TGTGCCAGCAGCCCCCAGGGGCTAGCATTGGGCTACAATGAGCAGTTCTTC; cdr3_length: 17; v_call: TRBV7-6; clone_size: .; j_call: TRBJ2-1; d_call: .
cdr3_aa: CASSPWGEGNQPQHF; cdr3_nt: TGTGCCAGCAGTCCATGGGGGGAGGGCAATCAGCCCCAGCATTTT; cdr3_length: 15; v_call: TRBV28; clone_size: .; j_call: TRBJ1-5; d_call: .
cdr3_aa: CASSLVTISGNTIYF; cdr3_nt: TGTGCCAGCAGCTTAGTAACTATCTCTGGAAACACCATATATTTT; cdr3_length: 15; v_call: TRBV7-9; clone_size: .; j_call: TRBJ1-3; d_call: .
cdr3_aa: CASSDGPTEAFF; cdr3_nt: TGCGCCAGCAGCGATGGGCCCACTGAAGCTTTCTTT; cdr3_length: 12; v_call: TRBV10-1; clone_size: few; j_call: TRBJ1-1; d_call: .
cdr3_aa: CASSFYAYEQYF; cdr3_nt: TGTGCCAGCAGCTTTTATGCGTACGAGCAGTACTTC; cdr3_length: 12; v_call: TRBV5-5; clone_size: .; j_call: TRBJ2-7; d_call: .
cdr3_aa: CASSPNRDFQYF; cdr3_nt: TGTGCCAGCAGTCCCAATCGGGACTTTCAGTATTTT; cdr3_length: 12; v_call: TRBV27; clone_size: few; j_call: TRBJ2-3; d_call: .
cdr3_aa: CASSYATGVGTEAFF; cdr3_nt: TGTGCCAGCAGTTACGCCACCGGGGTCGGCACTGAAGCTTTCTTT; cdr3_length: 15; v_call: TRBV6-5; clone_size: .; j_call: TRBJ1-1; d_call: .
cdr3_aa: CASSSLDRAIYEQYF; cdr3_nt: TGTGCCAGCAGCTCCCTCGACAGGGCGATCTACGAGCAGTACTTC; cdr3_length: 15; v_call: TRBV7-9; clone_size: .; j_call: TRBJ2-7; d_call: TRBD1
cdr3_aa: CASAPGGADEQFF; cdr3_nt: TGTGCCAGCGCTCCCGGGGGGGCGGATGAGCAGTTCTTC; cdr3_length: 13; v_call: TRBV19; clone_size: .; j_call: TRBJ2-1; d_call: TRBD2
cdr3_aa: CASSLGLRGTGLNNEQFF; cdr3_nt: TGTGCCAGCAGCTTGGGGCTTAGGGGGACAGGATTAAACAATGAGCAGTTCTTC; cdr3_length: 18; v_call: TRBV5-4; clone_size: once; j_call: TRBJ2-1; d_call: TRBD1
cdr3_aa: CASTASIFGDSVNGYTF; cdr3_nt: TGTGCCAGCACCGCTTCGATTTTTGGGGACTCGGTGAACGGCTACACCTTC; cdr3_length: 17; v_call: TRBV5-4; clone_size: .; j_call: TRBJ1-2; d_call: .
cdr3_aa: CASSRTGDYDTQYF; cdr3_nt: TGCGCCAGCAGCAGGACAGGGGACTATGATACGCAGTATTTT; cdr3_length: 14; v_call: TRBV5-1; clone_size: .; j_call: TRBJ2-3; d_call: TRBD1
cdr3_aa: CASSQPTDRVAAKEQFF; cdr3_nt: TGCGCCAGCAGCCAACCCACGGACAGGGTAGCCGCAAAAGAGCAGTTCTTC; cdr3_length: 17; v_call: TRBV4-1; clone_size: .; j_call: TRBJ2-1; d_call: TRBD1
cdr3_aa: CASSPRTGANNEQFF; cdr3_nt: TGTGCCAGCTCACCACGAACAGGAGCAAACAATGAGCAGTTCTTC; cdr3_length: 15; v_call: TRBV18; clone_size: .; j_call: TRBJ2-1; d_call: .
cdr3_aa: CASSIGQAPGAEAFF; cdr3_nt: TGTGCCAGTAGTATAGGGCAGGCGCCGGGGGCTGAAGCTTTCTTT; cdr3_length: 15; v_call: TRBV19; clone_size: .; j_call: TRBJ1-1; d_call: .
cdr3_aa: CSVFQGARGYTF; cdr3_nt: TGCAGCGTTTTTCAGGGGGCGCGGGGCTACACCTTC; cdr3_length: 12; v_call: TRBV29-1; clone_size: .; j_call: TRBJ1-2; d_call: TRBD1